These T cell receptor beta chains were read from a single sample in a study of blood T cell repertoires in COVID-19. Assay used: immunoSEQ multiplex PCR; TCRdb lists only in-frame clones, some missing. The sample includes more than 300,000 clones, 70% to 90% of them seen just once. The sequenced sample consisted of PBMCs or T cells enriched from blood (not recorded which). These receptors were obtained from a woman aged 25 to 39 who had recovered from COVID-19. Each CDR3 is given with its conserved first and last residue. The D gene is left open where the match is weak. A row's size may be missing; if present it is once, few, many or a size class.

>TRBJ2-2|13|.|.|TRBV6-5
CASSLGVSGELFF
TGTGCCAGCAGTTTAGGGGTATCCGGGGAGCTGTTTTTT
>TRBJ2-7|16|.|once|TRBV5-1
CASRIAGQLNIYEQYF
TGCGCCAGCAGGATTGCGGGGCAGCTGAACATCTACGAGCAGTACTTC
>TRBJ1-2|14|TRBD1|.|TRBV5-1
CASSLGTGRHDYTF
TGCGCCAGCAGCTTAGGGACAGGTCGACATGACTACACCTTC
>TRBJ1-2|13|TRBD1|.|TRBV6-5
CASSLDRMDGYTF
TGTGCCAGCAGTTTGGACAGGATGGACGGCTACACCTTC
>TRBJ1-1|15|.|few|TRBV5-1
CASSLDHNTGTEAFF
TGCGCCAGCAGCTTGGATCATAATACGGGGACTGAAGCTTTCTTT
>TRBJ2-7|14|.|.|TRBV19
CASSAQLGSYEQYF
TGTGCCAGTAGTGCTCAGTTGGGGAGCTACGAGCAGTACTTC
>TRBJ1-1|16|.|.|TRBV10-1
CASSESGLGGNTEAFF
TGCGCCAGCAGTGAGTCGGGCCTAGGGGGGAACACTGAAGCTTTCTTT
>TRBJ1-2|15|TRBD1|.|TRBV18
CASSGGQGGIDGYTF
TGTGCCAGCTCGGGTGGACAGGGGGGAATCGATGGCTACACCTTC
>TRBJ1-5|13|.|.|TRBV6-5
CASSPRSNQPQHF
TGTGCCAGCAGCCCCCGCAGTAATCAGCCCCAGCATTTT
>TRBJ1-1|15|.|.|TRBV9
CASSSSRGAYTEAFF
TGTGCCAGCAGCTCAAGCCGGGGTGCTTACACTGAAGCTTTCTTT
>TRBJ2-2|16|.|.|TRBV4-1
CASSQEKGLNTGELFF
TGCGCCAGCAGCCAAGAGAAGGGGTTAAACACCGGGGAGCTGTTTTTT
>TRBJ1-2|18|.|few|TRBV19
CASSKGPLGALANYGYTF
TGTGCCAGTAGTAAAGGCCCGTTGGGAGCTTTGGCTAACTATGGCTACACCTTC
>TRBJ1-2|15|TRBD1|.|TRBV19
CASSTATGGAYGYTF
TGTGCCAGTAGTACGGCCACAGGGGGGGCCTATGGCTACACCTTC
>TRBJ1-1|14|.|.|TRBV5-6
CASSFRQAHTEAFF
TGTGCCAGCAGCTTCCGACAGGCGCACACTGAAGCTTTCTTT
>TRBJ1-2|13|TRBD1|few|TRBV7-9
CASSGTGDYGYTF
TGTGCCAGCAGCGGGACAGGGGACTATGGCTACACCTTC
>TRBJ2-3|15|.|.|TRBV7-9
CASSPGAGVTDTQYF
TGTGCCAGCAGTCCAGGGGCCGGGGTTACAGATACGCAGTATTTT